The sequence of this TCR beta chain was determined in a study of OX40 agonist ivuxolimab in advanced cancers. Study-level information: An agonistic human IgG2 monoclonal antibody against OX40 (CD134) was given.

Produced via immunoSEQ multiplex PCR; TCRdb's table is partial and in-frame only. The data show approximately 60,000 clones, 85% to 90% seen once. Study findings and constraints: Expanded clones were, on average, more numerous among CD8+ T cells than CD4+.

The CDR3 contains 15 residues. Looked up from germline, CDR1 is MGHRA and CDR2 is YSYEKL. With V trimmed by 2 bases and J by 7 bases, 10 bases remained unmatched. Notes on this clone: Its antigen is undetermined.

This clonotype was obtained from an adult with an advanced solid tumor such as melanoma, head and neck, liver or kidney cancer. The J gene is TRBJ2-7, the V gene TRBV4-1; 8 bases agree with TRBD1. The sequencing used CD4+ or CD8+ T cells sorted from blood, collected in a trial of the OX40 agonist ivuxolimab. CDR3 coding DNA: TGCGCCAGCAGCCAACAGGGGGCTCGGGTGTATGAGCAGTACTTC. Translating it yields CASSQQGARVYEQYF.